The 15 T cell receptor beta chains presented below share a single source sample, sequenced in a study of T cell clonality in common variable immunodeficiency. Libraries were prepared by immunoSEQ multiplex PCR; TCRdb keeps only in-frame clonotypes and omits some of them. This sample has tens of thousands of clones, each found more than once. Sequenced: peripheral blood mononuclear cells. Every receptor here comes from a person between 18 and 70 years old in good health.

This clone was observed many times. The CDR3 is cut off 3 residues early in the read; its end comes from the germline J gene. The chain has TRBV6-4 and TRBJ2-3; 10 bases are shared with TRBD2. Germline V gene sequence: CDR1 MRHNA, CDR2 SNTAGT. V was pared by 3 bases and J by 2 bases, with 5 bases of the junction left unmatched. This CDR3 is 16 amino acids long. CDR3 residues: CASSDVAGGSTDTQYF. CDR3 bases read: TGTGCCAGCAGTGATGTAGCGGGAGGATCCACAGATACG.

There are many counts of this clone. The read comes to an end 3 residues before the CDR3 does, leaving the germline J gene to fill in the end. The chain carries TRBV7-1 and TRBJ2-6, with 13 nucleotides matching TRBD2. TRBV7-1 is filed as an ORF, its function uncertain. V dropped 3 bases and J dropped 2; count of bases not matched to a gene: 13. The CDR3 extends over 21 amino acids. The part of the CDR3 DNA that was read is TGTGCCAGCAGCTCCTCTCCGGGACTAGCGGGACCCCTGGCTGGGGCCAACGTC. Translation: CASSSSPGLAGPLAGANV. The whole CDR3 is CASSSSPGLAGPLAGANVLTF.

This clone was observed at least ten times. The read terminates 3 residues ahead of where the CDR3 ends, so the germline J gene completes it. The chain employs TRBV10-1 and TRBJ2-7, with a tentative D call TRBD1 (6 bases). The CDR3 totals 12 residues. The germline CDR1 and CDR2 sequences are WNHNN and SYGVQD (reference sequence). Trimming removed 5 bases from V and 3 bases from J, with 8 bases in between. CDR3 residues: CASSPQGYEQYF. The CDR3 DNA, read in part, is TGCGCCAGCAGTCCACAGGGCTACGAG.

This clone has ten or more counts. CDR3 DNA, as far as it was read: TGTGCCAGCAGCGGTCAGGGGCGAGGCACTGAA. Residues: CASSGQGRGTE. The whole CDR3 is CASSGQGRGTEAFF. J is TRBJ1-1 and V is TRBV5-6; possibly TRBD1 for D (6 bases). The read ends 3 residues before the CDR3 terminus; that terminus is restored from the germline J gene. This CDR3 is built from 14 residues. V was clipped by 4 bases and J by 4 bases, with 14 bases between them. Germline assignment: CDR1 SGHDT and CDR2 YYEEEE.

Ten or more counts support this clone. The read ends 3 residues before the CDR3 terminus; that terminus is restored from the germline J gene. This chain links TRBV6-2 or TRBV6-3 with TRBJ2-2, with 9 bases lining up with TRBD1. The CDR3 spans 16 residues. The germline V gene has CDR1 MNHEY and CDR2 SVGEGT. J gave up 5 bases and V 6 bases, and 10 bases lay outside the gene matches. The CDR3 is CASSSPGTGWTGELFF. The sequenced part of the CDR3 DNA is TGTGCCAGCAGCTCCCCCGGGACAGGGTGGACCGGGGAG.

This clone showed up many times. The read ends 3 residues shy of where the CDR3 ends; the end is completed using the germline J gene. The gene calls are TRBV10-3 and TRBJ2-1; 11 nucleotides line up with TRBD2. Looked up from germline, CDR1 is ENHRY and CDR2 is SYGVKD. The junction had 7 bases not matched to a gene; V was cut back by 6 bases and J by 3 bases. The CDR3 length is 16 residues. CDR3 protein: CAIRQNLAGGYNEQFF. Incomplete CDR3 DNA: TGTGCCATCAGACAAAACCTAGCGGGGGGCTACAATGAG.

This clone was detected ten times or more. The read comes to an end 3 residues before the CDR3 does, leaving the germline J gene to fill in the end. The chain uses TRBV29-1 and TRBJ2-3; D gene unclear. V gave up 1 base and J gave up 3 bases, with 8 bases separating them. This CDR3 is 13 amino acids long. Germline-derived CDR1 and CDR2 are SQVTM and ANQGSEA. The CDR3 DNA, read in part, is TGCAGCGTTGAAGTAGCTGGAACAGATACG. This codes for CSVEVAGTDT. The full CDR3 protein reads CSVEVAGTDTQYF.

This clone was seen ten or more times. Read data end 3 residues before the CDR3 end; the end is taken from the germline J gene. The gene calls are TRBV29-1 and TRBJ2-5; D remains unclear. The CDR3 contains 11 residues. From germline, CDR1 is SQVTM and CDR2 ANQGSEA. Trimming took off 1 base at V and 5 bases at J, with 5 bases between the two ends. The CDR3 bases that were read are TGCAGCGTTGAAGTAGGGGAGACC. It yields the protein CSVEVGET. Given in full, the CDR3 is CSVEVGETQYF.

This clone has at least ten counts. The CDR3 end is not reached by the read, which stops 3 residues before it; the germline J gene fills it in. The chain combines TRBV19 with TRBJ1-2, with 12 nucleotides matching TRBD1. Per the germline V gene, CDR1 is LNHDA and CDR2 is SQIVND (reference sequence). The CDR3 extends over 14 amino acids. J lost 7 bases, V lost 5 bases, and 5 bases had no gene match. CDR3 bases read: TGTGCCAGTAGTCCGGGACAGGGGGCAGTTGGC. It yields the protein CASSPGQGAVG. The full CDR3 is CASSPGQGAVGYTF.

There are many counts of this clone. The sequence runs out 3 residues before the end of the CDR3; the remainder is reconstructed from the germline J gene. The genes are TRBV5-6 and TRBJ2-1; D is perhaps TRBD1 or TRBD2 (5 bases each). CDR3 length equals 14 residues. The V end lost 6 bases, the J end lost 6 bases, and 16 bases lay between the germline ends. The germline V gene encodes CDR1 SGHDT and CDR2 YYEEEE. The covered CDR3 bases are TGTGCCAGCACTTTAGGGGAGTGGGGCAATGAG. Protein product: CASTLGEWGNE. The complete CDR3 reads CASTLGEWGNEQFF.

This clone was seen ten or more times. The read halts 3 residues ahead of the CDR3 end, with the missing end drawn from the germline J gene. The rearrangement uses TRBV5-5 and TRBJ1-5; TRBD1 is a possible D gene (5 bases). The ends were cut back, 0 bases at V and 3 bases at J, with 10 bases in the middle. The CDR3 extends over 15 amino acids. CDR1 and CDR2 (germline): SGHKS, YYEKEE (reference sequence). The DNA read from the CDR3 is TGTGCCAGCAGCTTGGAGGCAGGGCTCAATCAGCCC. It is translated as CASSLEAGLNQP. The whole CDR3 protein reads CASSLEAGLNQPQHF.

There are many counts of this clone. The observed sequence ends 3 residues before the CDR3 terminus, with the missing tail filled in from the germline J gene. The rearrangement joins TRBV12-3 or TRBV12-4 to TRBJ1-2; 7 bases fit TRBD1. This CDR3 is built from 15 residues. J was trimmed by 2 bases and V by 6 bases; bases with no gene match: 9. The CDR3 DNA, read in part, is TGTGCCAGCAGCAACCGGGACAGTGGAAACTATGGC. It is translated as CASSNRDSGNYG. The complete CDR3 protein is CASSNRDSGNYGYTF.

Ten or more counts support this clone. The read is 3 residues too short to cover the CDR3 end, so that end is filled in from the germline J gene. The chain couples TRBV7-3 to TRBJ2-3; TRBD2 aligns across 10 bases. Losses at the gene ends were 1 base for V and 4 bases for J; bases not matched to a gene: 2. This CDR3 spans 15 amino acids. Germline CDR1 reads SGHTA; CDR2 reads FQGTGA. CDR3 sequence: CASSLSSGRADTQYF. The covered CDR3 bases are TGTGCCAGCAGCTTAAGCAGCGGGAGGGCAGATACG.

This clone was observed many times. The read ends 3 residues shy of where the CDR3 ends; the end is completed using the germline J gene. This chain connects TRBV12-3 or TRBV12-4 to TRBJ1-1; D might be TRBD1 (6 bases). This CDR3 spans 14 amino acids. Trimming cost V 4 bases and J 3 bases, with 12 bases left between them. CDR3 bases read: TGTGCCAGCAGTTCACAGGGTGGGGACACTGAA. Its protein is CASSSQGGDTE. The whole CDR3 protein is CASSSQGGDTEAFF.

This clone was found many times. The covered CDR3 bases are TGCGCCAGCTCTGGACTAGCGGAACAAGAGACC. This gives the protein CASSGLAEQET. The full-length CDR3 reads as CASSGLAEQETQYF. The chain carries TRBV5-1 and TRBJ2-5; 10 nucleotides agree with TRBD2. The CDR3 end is not reached by the read, which stops 3 residues before it; the germline J gene fills it in. V trimming: 7 bases; J trimming: 2 bases; junction bases outside the gene matches: 5. Germline V gene lookup returns CDR1 SGHRS and CDR2 YFSETQ. The CDR3 totals 14 residues.